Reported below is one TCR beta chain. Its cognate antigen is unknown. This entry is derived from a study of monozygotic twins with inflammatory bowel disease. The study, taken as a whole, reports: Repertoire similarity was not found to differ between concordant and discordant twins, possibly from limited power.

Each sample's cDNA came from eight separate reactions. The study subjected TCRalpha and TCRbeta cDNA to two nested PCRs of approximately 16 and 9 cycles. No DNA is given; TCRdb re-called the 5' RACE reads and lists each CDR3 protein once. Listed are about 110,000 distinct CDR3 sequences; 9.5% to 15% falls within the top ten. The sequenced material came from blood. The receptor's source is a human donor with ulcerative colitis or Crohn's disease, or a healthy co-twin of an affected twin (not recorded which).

The CDR3 loop reads CASSLDPAGETQYF. The V call is TRBV7-2, the J call TRBJ2-5; TCRdb gives TRBD1 as the D gene, but with no DNA this cannot be confirmed. CDR1 and CDR2 (germline): SGHTA, FQGNSA. This CDR3 is built from 14 residues.